This TCR beta chain appears in the sequencing data of a study of PD-L1 blockade in urothelial cancer. Study-level background: As for prior chemotherapy regimens, patients had received 0 to 3.

TCRdb keeps only in-frame clones here, not all; method: immunoSEQ multiplex PCR. Of fewer than 2,000 clones in the sample, around a third were seen once. This clone occurred a few times. Per the germline V gene, CDR1 is SGDLS and CDR2 is YYNGEE. The J segment lost 1 base and the V segment lost 4 bases, leaving 8 bases of the junction unmatched. CDR3 size: 15 residues. This clonotype originated in a woman in her sixties or seventies with urothelial cancer. This sequence joins TRBV9 and TRBJ2-7; TRBD1 agrees at 7 bases. The sample here was tumor tissue, taken before atezolizumab (anti-PD-L1) treatment. The CDR3 here is CASSLNLGQSYEQYF. The CDR3 DNA follows: TGTGCCAGCAGCTTAAACCTGGGACAGTCCTACGAGCAGTACTTC.